This TCR beta chain was documented in a study of T cell repertoires in cytomegalovirus infection. TCRdb independently ran MiXCR on the reads; one entry per CDR3 protein. This table has 200,000 to 250,000 distinct CDR3 sequences, around an eighth appearing once. Trimming stripped 5 bases from V and 4 bases from J, with 16 bases between. The length of the CDR3 is 15 residues. The germline gives CDR1 SGHTA, CDR2 FQGTGA. The V and J genes are TRBV7-3 and TRBJ2-3; TRBD1 might be the D (6 bases). Sequencing used PBMCs. This clonotype was sampled from a human donor in good health (CMV status not recorded). Some clones in this sample may be carry-over from other donors' samples. The CDR3 loop reads CASSLRGGTPDTQYF. The DNA for the CDR3 is TGTGCCAGCAGCCTTCGAGGGGGTACGCCAGATACGCAGTATTTT.